This T cell receptor beta chain was documented in a study of shared clonotypes between healthy human individuals. Whole-study results and caveats: Researchers found naive subsets generally carried larger estimated richness than memory subsets.

Notes on this clone: As yet, its antigen is unknown.

None of the donors, who were healthy HIV-negative adults, had recently had acute infections or vaccinations. Investigators divided CD4+ cells into CD45RA+ naive and CD45RA-negative memory subsets. Sequenced by immunoSEQ multiplex PCR; TCRdb stores in-frame clones only, minus some. The table lists nearly 1,000,000 clones, approximately 80% of them singletons. V gave up 4 bases and J gave up 9 bases; unmatched junction bases: 9. This CDR3 has 14 residues. Per germline, CDR1 LNHDA and CDR2 SQIVND (reference sequence). This chain connects TRBV19 to TRBJ1-5; 7 nucleotides agree with TRBD1. The source of this sequence is a man between 18 and 29 years old in good health. Sequencing was performed on memory CD4+ T cells sorted from blood. Subset denoted: CD45RA-negative fraction. The CDR3 DNA is TGTGCCAGTAGTACGCTGACAGGGCCAGGGCCCCAGCATTTT. The encoded protein is CASSTLTGPGPQHF.